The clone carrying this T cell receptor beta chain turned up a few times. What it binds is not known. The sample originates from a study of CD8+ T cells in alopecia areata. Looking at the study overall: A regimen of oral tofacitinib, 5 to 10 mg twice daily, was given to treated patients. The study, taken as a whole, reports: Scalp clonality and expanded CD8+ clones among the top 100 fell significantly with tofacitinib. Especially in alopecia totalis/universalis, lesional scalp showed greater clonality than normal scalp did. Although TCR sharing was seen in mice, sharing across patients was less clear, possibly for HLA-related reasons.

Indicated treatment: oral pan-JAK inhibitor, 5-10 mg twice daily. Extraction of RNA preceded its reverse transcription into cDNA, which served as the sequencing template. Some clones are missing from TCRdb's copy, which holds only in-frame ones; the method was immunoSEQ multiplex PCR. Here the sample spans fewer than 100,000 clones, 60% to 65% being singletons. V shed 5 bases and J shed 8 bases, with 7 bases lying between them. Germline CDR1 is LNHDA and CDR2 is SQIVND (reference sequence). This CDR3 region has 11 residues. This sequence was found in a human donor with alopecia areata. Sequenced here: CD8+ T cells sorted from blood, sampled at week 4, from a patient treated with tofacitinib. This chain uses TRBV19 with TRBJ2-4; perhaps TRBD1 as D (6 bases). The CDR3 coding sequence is TGTGCCAGTAGTTACAGGGACATTCAGTACTTC. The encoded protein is CASSYRDIQYF.